This TCR beta chain emerged from a study of shared clonotypes between healthy human individuals. Germline CDR1 is SQVTM and CDR2 is ANQGSEA. This CDR3 is built from 12 residues. With 5 bases removed from V and 4 bases from J, the gap between germline ends came to 11 bases. The assay was immunoSEQ multiplex PCR, and TCRdb's table has in-frame clones only and misses some. The data show fewer than 700,000 clones, approximately 95% seen once. Naive CD8 cells comprised CD45RO-negative, CCR7-positively selected cells, excluding terminally differentiated effector memory CD45RA+ cells. What was sequenced was naive CD8+ T cells sorted from blood. This rearrangement joins TRBV29-1 to TRBJ1-2; D is unresolved. The TCR comes from a woman in her 30s in good health. The CDR3 loop reads CSVQHDGYGYTF. For the CDR3, the DNA is TGCAGCGTTCAGCATGACGGCTATGGCTACACCTTC.